Listed here are 16 T cell receptor beta chains from one sample, sequenced in a study of blood T cells in healthy people across ages (dated by TCRdb to between 2014 and 2016). Library prep was done by 5' RACE. Instrument on record: Illumina HiSeq 2500. A second PCR of about 6 to 12 cycles was run with a J-beta primer mix and a sample-barcoded 5' primer. TCRdb handled the public reads itself, with Q25 trimming in fastp and clone calling in MiXCR, and kept productive beta chains. Rows with a matching CDR3 protein are joined into one entry that keeps the most common DNA and genes. The sample contains some 1.5 million distinct CDR3 sequences, under 30% of them found a single time. Jointly, the top ten make up roughly 8% of the sample. The sequencing input was blood. The source of these receptors is a woman in her twenties or thirties in good health.

This clonotype was counted a few times. The chain joins TRBV10-3 to TRBJ1-4, with 9 bases fitting TRBD1. Per germline, CDR1 ENHRY and CDR2 SYGVKD. Trimming at V came to 10 bases and at J to 0 bases, leaving 15 bases not matched to a gene. The CDR3 is 18 residues long. The CDR3 reads CASRLGTGNGPTNEKLFF. The CDR3 nucleotides are TGTGCCAGCCGGTTGGGGACAGGGAATGGCCCAACTAATGAAAAACTGTTTTTT.

This chain joins TRBV7-3 and TRBJ2-2; no definite D call. Germline lookup yields CDR1 SGHTA and CDR2 FQGTGA. This CDR3 is built from 17 residues. V gave up 5 bases and J gave up 8 bases, with 24 bases separating them. As DNA, the CDR3 is TGTGCCAGCAGCCCCACAGCGCGACAAGGCCTCACGGGGGAGCTGTTTTTT. Its protein is CASSPTARQGLTGELFF.

At least ten counts were recorded for this clonotype. This chain uses TRBV5-1 with TRBJ2-1; 7 bases map to TRBD1. V was clipped by 4 bases and J by 8 bases; unmatched bases: 12. CDR1 is SGHRS, CDR2 YFSETQ, per germline. The CDR3 extends over 15 amino acids. CDR3 DNA: TGCGCCAGCAGCCACCAACACAGGGGTCGGGATGAGCAGTTCTTC. Protein sequence: CASSHQHRGRDEQFF. Filled out from reference TRBV5-1 and TRBJ2-1, the complete variable domain reads KAGVTQTPRYLIKTRGQQVTLSCSPISGHRSVSWYQQTPGQGLQFLFEYFSETQRNKGNFPGRFSGRQFSNSRSEMNVSTLELGDSALYLCASSHQHRGRDEQFFGPGTRLTVL.

This chain links TRBV6-5 with TRBJ1-6, with D unclear. The V end lost 4 bases, the J end lost 0 bases, and 10 bases lay between the germline ends. Germline V CDR1 and CDR2: MNHEY, SVGAGI. This CDR3 comprises 16 residues. For the CDR3, the DNA is TGTGCCAGCAGTTTGGCAGTCAGCTCCTATAATTCACCCCTCCACTTT. It translates to CASSLAVSSYNSPLHF.

This clonotype was counted many times. The chain has TRBV20-1 and TRBJ2-7; D is undetermined. Germline V gene lookup returns CDR1 DFQATT and CDR2 SNEGSKA (reference sequence). V was pared by 6 bases and J by 0 bases, with 12 bases between. This CDR3 is 13 amino acids long. CDR3 amino acids: CSAAMESSYEQYF. The CDR3 DNA is TGCAGTGCGGCAATGGAGAGCTCCTACGAGCAGTACTTC.

This clonotype has more than one count but fewer than ten. This chain links TRBV5-6 with TRBJ1-4, with 8 bases that match TRBD1. Trimming cost V 4 bases and J 4 bases; bases outside gene matches: 9. Germline lookup yields CDR1 SGHDT and CDR2 YYEEEE. The CDR3 contains 16 residues. The CDR3 here is CASSERQGHSNEKLFF. The DNA of the CDR3 is TGTGCCAGCAGCGAAAGACAGGGGCACAGTAATGAAAAACTGTTTTTT.

This clonotype was seen ten or more times. This may be a read error: a much more frequent sequence differs by one nucleotide. V usage is TRBV7-9 and J usage is TRBJ2-7; 9 bases match TRBD1. Germline CDR1 is SEHNR and CDR2 is FQNEAQ (reference sequence). This CDR3 contains 14 residues. V was clipped by 5 bases and J by 2 bases; unmatched bases: 4. CDR3 in DNA: TGTGCCAGCAGCACCGGGACAGGGACCTACGAGCAGTACTTC. Protein sequence: CASSTGTGTYEQYF.

This chain joins TRBV21-1 and TRBJ2-1; the table's TRBD2 call for D was not verified on the DNA. TRBV21-1 constitutes a pseudogene. CDR3 length: 20 amino acids. The CDR3 sequence: CASSKGSGLAGPSSYNEQFF. CDR3 sequence (DNA): TGTGCCAGCAGCAAAGGCTCGGGACTAGCGGGTCCTTCCTCCTACAATGAGCAGTTCTTC.

This clonotype has more than one count but fewer than ten. The rearrangement uses TRBV5-6 and TRBJ1-6, with D tentatively TRBD1 (5 bases). The CDR3 is 14 residues long. Germline loops: CDR1 SGHDT, CDR2 YYEEEE. Trimming pared 0 bases from V and 11 bases from J, leaving 12 bases between. CDR3 residues: CASSLGVRGAPLHF. The CDR3, as DNA: TGTGCCAGCAGCTTGGGCGTGCGAGGGGCACCCCTCCACTTT.

The rearrangement uses TRBV27 and TRBJ2-5, with 8 positions matching TRBD1. The CDR3 is 15 residues long. After removal of 6 bases from V and 5 bases from J, the junction contained 11 bases not matched to a gene. Germline assignment: CDR1 MNHEY and CDR2 SMNVEV (reference sequence). The DNA of the CDR3 is TGTGCCAGCAGAGAAATCAGGGGGCTAGGGGAGACCCAGTACTTC. This translates into CASREIRGLGETQYF.

This clonotype was seen repeatedly, ten times or more. This rearrangement joins TRBV12-3 or TRBV12-4 to TRBJ2-7, with 10 bases that match TRBD1. CDR3 length: 16 amino acids. The trim removed 0 bases at V and 3 bases at J, leaving 5 bases unmatched. The chain's CDR3 is CASSLATTGGRYEQYF. The CDR3 DNA reads TGTGCCAGCAGTTTAGCGACGACAGGGGGCCGCTACGAGCAGTACTTC.

With regard to this clonotype: This sequence may be a read error, since a much larger clone differs from it by one base. The chain is built from TRBV29-1 and TRBJ1-2, with D maybe TRBD1 (5 bases). CDR1 and CDR2 (germline): SQVTM, ANQGSEA. There are 13 residues in the CDR3. DNA of the CDR3: TGCCGCGGGACGGGAGATGGGTATCATGGCTACACCTTC. As protein: CRGTGDGYHGYTF. The full variable domain, completed using reference TRBV29-1 and TRBJ1-2, is SAVISQKPSRDICQRGTSLTIQCQVDSQVTMMFWYRQQPGQSLTLIATANQGSEATYESGFVIDKFPISRPNLTFSTLTVSNMSPEDSSIYLCRGTGDGYHGYTFGSGTRLTVV.

This chain uses TRBV10-3 with TRBJ2-2; 9 bases are shared with TRBD1. The germline V gene has CDR1 ENHRY and CDR2 SYGVKD. CDR3 length: 13 amino acids. V dropped 9 bases and J dropped 7; count of bases not matched to a gene: 6. CDR3 residues: CAINRGPGGELFF. The CDR3 DNA follows: TGTGCCATAAACAGGGGGCCTGGCGGGGAGCTGTTTTTT.

This clonotype showed up just a few times. The chain joins TRBV20-1 to TRBJ2-3, with 9 bases matching TRBD1. Germline V gene lookup returns CDR1 DFQATT and CDR2 SNEGSKA (reference sequence). The CDR3 is made up of 14 amino acids. J lost 6 bases, V lost 5 bases, and 9 bases had no gene match. Written as DNA, the CDR3 is TGCAGTGCTGCAGGGACAGGGAGGACGGATACGCAGTATTTT. This sequence encodes CSAAGTGRTDTQYF.

The chain joins TRBV29-1 to TRBJ2-2, with D hard to call. This CDR3 is 14 amino acids long. The V end was cut by 4 bases, the J end by 4 bases, with 13 bases between. The V gene's germline CDR1 is SQVTM and CDR2 ANQGSEA. The CDR3 spells CSVVGALSTGELFF. The CDR3 DNA reads TGCAGCGTTGTAGGCGCCCTAAGCACCGGGGAGCTGTTTTTT.

Comment on this clonotype: A much larger clone differs from this one at a single base, so this may be a read error. J is TRBJ2-1 and V is TRBV4-1, with 10 bases identical to TRBD2. Per germline, CDR1 MGHRA and CDR2 YSYEKL. With V trimmed by 2 bases and J by 6 bases, 7 bases remained unmatched. This CDR3 has 16 amino acids. CDR3: CASSQNAGLAANEQFF. CDR3 nucleotides: TGCGCCAGCAGCCAAAATGCAGGACTAGCGGCCAATGAGCAGTTCTTC.